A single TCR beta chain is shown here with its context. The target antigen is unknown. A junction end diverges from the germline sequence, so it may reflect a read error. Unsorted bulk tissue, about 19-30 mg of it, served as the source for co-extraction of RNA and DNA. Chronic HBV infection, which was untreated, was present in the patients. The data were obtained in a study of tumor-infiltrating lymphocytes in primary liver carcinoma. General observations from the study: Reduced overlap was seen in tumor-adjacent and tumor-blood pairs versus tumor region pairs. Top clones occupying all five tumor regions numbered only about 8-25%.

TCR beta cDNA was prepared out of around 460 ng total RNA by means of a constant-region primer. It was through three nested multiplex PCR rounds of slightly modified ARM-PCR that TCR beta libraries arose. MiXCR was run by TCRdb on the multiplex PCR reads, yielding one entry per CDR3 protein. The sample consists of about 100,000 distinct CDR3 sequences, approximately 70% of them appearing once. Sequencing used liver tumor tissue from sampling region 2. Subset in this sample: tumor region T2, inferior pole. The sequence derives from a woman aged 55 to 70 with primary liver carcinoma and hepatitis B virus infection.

In nucleotides, the CDR3 is TGTGCCAGCAACCTACTTGGGAACACTGAGGCTTTCTTT. The encoded protein is CASNLLGNTEAFF. The rearrangement joins TRBV11-2 to TRBJ1-1, with unresolved D. The CDR3 has 13 residues. CDR1 is SGHAT, CDR2 FQNNGV, per germline.